The clone carrying this T cell receptor (beta chain) appeared a single time. Its antigen is not known. This specimen comes from a study of cytomegalovirus exposure and HLA in healthy donors. Across the study: Genotyping showed roughly 77% of roughly 390 donors falling in the Caucasian-associated ancestry cluster. Whole-study results and caveats: TCR beta sequences numbering roughly 18,000 were associated with HLA alleles at 0.05 false discovery rate in a later analysis. As was reported, the classifier diagnosed cytomegalovirus status with high specificity and sensitivity.

CDR1 and CDR2 from the germline V gene are SGDLS and YYNGEE. This CDR3 has 14 residues. V dropped 4 bases and J dropped 4 bases, with 11 bases sitting between them. Healthy bone marrow donors formed the donor group. The PCR employed 60 Vbeta primers together with 13 Jbeta primers. Assay: immunoSEQ multiplex PCR; the TCRdb copy retains only in-frame clones and omits some. Seen here are 150,000 to 200,000 clones, roughly 13% observed once, and the top ten hold 7.8%. The chain links TRBV9 to TRBJ2-2, with D possibly TRBD2 on 6 matching bases. The specimen sequenced was PBMCs. The receptor comes from a man over 45 in good health and CMV-seropositive. The CDR3 sequence: CASSPGLTTGELFF. CDR3 nucleotides: TGTGCCAGCAGCCCGGGACTGACCACCGGGGAGCTGTTTTTT.